This is a list of T cell receptor beta chains from one sample in a study of CD8+ T cells in alopecia areata. Generated by immunoSEQ multiplex PCR, the TCRdb table keeps only in-frame clones and is missing some. Among more than 85,000 clones listed, roughly two thirds were seen once. The specimen comprised CD8+ T cells sorted from blood, sampled at week 4, from a patient treated with tofacitinib. The receptors here all came from a human donor with alopecia areata. CDR3s include the opening cysteine and the closing phenylalanine or tryptophan. For some rows the clone size is stated as once, few or many, or as a class when expanded; others skip it.

clone size: NA
J gene: TRBJ2-2
CDR3 length: 15
V gene: TRBV7-9
CDR3 protein: CASSFLAGGAGELFF

clone size: NA
J gene: TRBJ1-5
CDR3 length: 15
V gene: TRBV9
CDR3 protein: CASSVEGLSNQPQHF

clone size: NA
J gene: TRBJ1-5
CDR3 length: 13
V gene: TRBV7-9
CDR3 protein: CASSGPGSQPQHF

clone size: once
J gene: TRBJ1-1
CDR3 length: 13
V gene: TRBV4-3
CDR3 protein: CASSQVLYAEAFF

clone size: NA
J gene: TRBJ1-5
CDR3 length: 14
V gene: TRBV6-5
CDR3 protein: CASNPGQGDQPQHF

clone size: NA
J gene: TRBJ1-1
CDR3 length: 14
V gene: TRBV7-8
CDR3 protein: CASTLGGSTTEAFF

clone size: NA
J gene: TRBJ2-5
CDR3 length: 15
V gene: TRBV9
CDR3 protein: CASSVFSGSQETQYF

clone size: NA
J gene: TRBJ1-1
CDR3 length: 12
V gene: TRBV27
CDR3 protein: CASSLLQGEAFF

clone size: NA
J gene: TRBJ2-5
CDR3 length: 17
V gene: TRBV6-1
CDR3 protein: CASSEQPDRGEQETQYF

clone size: NA
J gene: TRBJ1-1
CDR3 length: 14
V gene: TRBV13
CDR3 protein: CASSGRSGNTEAFF

clone size: NA
J gene: TRBJ2-7
CDR3 length: 13
V gene: TRBV30
CDR3 protein: CASTTSGSYEQYF

clone size: NA
J gene: TRBJ2-1
CDR3 length: 15
V gene: TRBV4-1
CDR3 protein: CASSQVGPSGNEQFF

clone size: NA
J gene: TRBJ2-4
CDR3 length: 16
V gene: TRBV30
CDR3 protein: CACRVTGTGVWNIQYF

clone size: NA
J gene: TRBJ2-2
CDR3 length: 14
V gene: TRBV30
CDR3 protein: CAYIAGEGFGELFF

clone size: NA
J gene: TRBJ2-5
CDR3 length: 15
V gene: TRBV4-1
CDR3 protein: CASSQVVGVQETQYF

clone size: NA
J gene: TRBJ2-1
CDR3 length: 15
V gene: TRBV13
CDR3 protein: CASSLTGGERDEQFF

clone size: NA
J gene: TRBJ1-2
CDR3 length: 11
V gene: TRBV28
CDR3 protein: CASSLSRGRIF

clone size: once
J gene: TRBJ1-1
CDR3 length: 13
V gene: TRBV30
CDR3 protein: CAWSVTGSTEAFF

clone size: NA
J gene: TRBJ2-7
CDR3 length: 14
V gene: TRBV25-1
CDR3 protein: CASSGGLAPYEQYF

clone size: NA
J gene: TRBJ2-7
CDR3 length: 15
V gene: TRBV9
CDR3 protein: CASSATSDGPYEQYF

clone size: NA
J gene: TRBJ2-1
CDR3 length: 16
V gene: TRBV27
CDR3 protein: CASSIIPGLAHNEQFF

clone size: NA
J gene: TRBJ2-7
CDR3 length: 14
V gene: TRBV5-1
CDR3 protein: CASSDTGQSYEQYF

clone size: NA
J gene: TRBJ2-7
CDR3 length: 13
V gene: TRBV5-1
CDR3 protein: CASSLDRANEQYF

clone size: NA
J gene: TRBJ2-7
CDR3 length: 12
V gene: TRBV15
CDR3 protein: CATSRGSYEQYF

clone size: NA
J gene: TRBJ2-7
CDR3 length: 11
V gene: TRBV5-1
CDR3 protein: CASAGSYEQYF

clone size: NA
J gene: TRBJ2-7
CDR3 length: 14
V gene: TRBV7-9
CDR3 protein: CASVFSGSDYEQYF

clone size: NA
J gene: TRBJ2-3
CDR3 length: 15
V gene: TRBV27
CDR3 protein: CASSNPGDLTDTQYF

clone size: NA
J gene: TRBJ2-1
CDR3 length: 13
V gene: TRBV27
CDR3 protein: CASSISPYNEQFF

clone size: NA
J gene: TRBJ1-2
CDR3 length: 14
V gene: TRBV7-9
CDR3 protein: CASSLDRARSGYTF

clone size: NA
J gene: TRBJ2-6
CDR3 length: 14
V gene: TRBV6-1
CDR3 protein: CASSGGSGANVLTF

clone size: once
J gene: TRBJ2-3
CDR3 length: 16
V gene: TRBV13
CDR3 protein: CASSLKRESSTDTQYF

clone size: many
J gene: TRBJ2-7
CDR3 length: 15
V gene: TRBV13
CDR3 protein: CASSLEGASSYEQYF

clone size: NA
J gene: TRBJ1-6
CDR3 length: 15
V gene: TRBV9
CDR3 protein: CASSALSTIGSPLHF

clone size: NA
J gene: TRBJ2-7
CDR3 length: 13
V gene: TRBV19
CDR3 protein: CASSVGLAAEQYF

clone size: NA
J gene: TRBJ2-7
CDR3 length: 13
V gene: TRBV29-1
CDR3 protein: CSVEKGNLREQYF

clone size: NA
J gene: TRBJ1-2
CDR3 length: 14
V gene: TRBV27
CDR3 protein: CASSPPGARYGYTF

clone size: NA
J gene: TRBJ2-1
CDR3 length: 16
V gene: TRBV27
CDR3 protein: CASSLIVGDLRNEQFF

clone size: NA
J gene: TRBJ1-2
CDR3 length: 13
V gene: TRBV25-1
CDR3 protein: CASSDSGPDGYTF

clone size: few
J gene: TRBJ2-1
CDR3 length: 18
V gene: TRBV5-8
CDR3 protein: CASSVGDEFISGYNEQFF

clone size: few
J gene: TRBJ2-4
CDR3 length: 17
V gene: TRBV10-3
CDR3 protein: CAISRVGLAGSKNIQYF

clone size: NA
J gene: TRBJ2-6
CDR3 length: 13
V gene: TRBV7-2
CDR3 protein: CASSLPGANVLTF

clone size: NA
J gene: TRBJ2-6
CDR3 length: 16
V gene: TRBV14
CDR3 protein: CASSQDRLSGANVLTF

clone size: NA
J gene: TRBJ2-1
CDR3 length: 15
V gene: TRBV5-6
CDR3 protein: CASSFQGAPYNEQFF